The rows below give T cell receptor beta chains drawn from one sample of a study of OX40 agonist ivuxolimab in advanced cancers. Sequenced by immunoSEQ multiplex PCR; TCRdb stores in-frame clones only, minus some. The data show around 89,000 clones, roughly 93% seen once. The sample was CD4+ or CD8+ T cells sorted from blood, taken in a trial of the OX40 agonist ivuxolimab. The receptors originated from an adult with an advanced solid tumor such as melanoma, head and neck, liver or kidney cancer. Both conserved end residues are part of each CDR3. A D gene is named only where the DNA matches it firmly. Size is omitted from some rows. Given values are once, few, many or a class for expanded clones.

clone size,D gene,V gene,J gene,CDR3 protein,CDR3 DNA
-,-,TRBV5-1,TRBJ2-5,CASSFTGSRLPETQYF,TGCGCCAGCAGCTTTACTGGATCCCGCCTACCAGAGACCCAGTACTTC
-,-,TRBV20-1,TRBJ1-1,CSARGGREAFF,TGCAGTGCTAGGGGGGGGAGGGAAGCTTTCTTT
-,-,TRBV28,TRBJ1-1,CASSFGGGGGSTEAFF,TGTGCCAGCAGTTTCGGAGGGGGGGGCGGGAGCACTGAAGCTTTCTTT
-,TRBD1,TRBV19,TRBJ2-5,CASSKDRETQYF,TGTGCCAGTAGCAAGGACAGGGAGACCCAGTACTTC
-,TRBD1,TRBV2,TRBJ2-1,CASSRQGAYEQFF,TGTGCCAGCAGTCGACAGGGGGCATATGAGCAGTTCTTC
-,-,TRBV7-2,TRBJ2-7,CASSLAGGFSYEQYF,TGTGCCAGCAGCTTAGCGGGAGGTTTCTCCTACGAGCAGTACTTC
-,-,TRBV30,TRBJ1-5,CAAGLRENQPQHF,TGTGCCGCCGGCCTCAGGGAAAATCAGCCCCAGCATTTT
few,TRBD1,TRBV10-3,TRBJ2-4,CAISEGQGNIQYF,TGTGCCATCAGTGAGGGACAGGGGAACATTCAGTACTTC
few,-,TRBV15,TRBJ2-2,CATSRGKGTNTGELFF,TGTGCCACCAGCAGAGGAAAGGGAACGAACACCGGGGAGCTGTTTTTT
-,-,TRBV19,TRBJ1-5,CAGNRGNQPQHF,TGTGCCGGGAACCGGGGCAATCAGCCCCAGCATTTT
-,-,TRBV18,TRBJ1-4,CASSAPARPNEKLFF,TGTGCCAGCTCAGCGCCGGCGAGGCCTAATGAAAAACTGTTTTTT
-,TRBD2,TRBV11-3,TRBJ2-7,CASSSGLAGVYEQYF,TGTGCCAGCAGTTCCGGACTAGCGGGAGTCTACGAGCAGTACTTC
-,-,TRBV28,TRBJ1-5,CASSYQGTRYSNQPQHF,TGTGCCAGCAGTTATCAAGGGACACGCTATTCTAATCAGCCCCAGCATTTT
-,-,TRBV2,TRBJ1-5,CASTQGRQGYGPQHF,TGTGCCAGCACCCAAGGGCGGCAGGGGTACGGGCCCCAGCATTTT
-,-,TRBV5-6,TRBJ2-5,CASSWGAGVGETQYF,TGTGCCAGCAGCTGGGGGGCGGGAGTAGGAGAGACCCAGTACTTC
-,-,TRBV7-9,TRBJ1-1,CASSLQNTEAFF,TGTGCCAGCAGCTTACAGAACACTGAAGCTTTCTTT
once,TRBD2,TRBV10-3,TRBJ2-7,CAIAGGEVTYF,TGTGCCATCGCCGGGGGGGAGGTCACGTACTTC
-,TRBD2,TRBV11-2,TRBJ2-7,CASRRTSGAYSYEQYF,TGTGCCAGCAGGAGAACTAGCGGGGCCTACTCCTACGAGCAGTACTTC
-,TRBD2,TRBV15,TRBJ2-7,CATSRLAGGYEQYF,TGTGCCACCAGCCGCTTGGCGGGGGGCTACGAGCAGTACTTC
-,-,TRBV5-6,TRBJ2-2,CASRRLASTGELFF,TGTGCCAGCAGACGGTTGGCCAGCACCGGGGAGCTGTTTTTT
-,TRBD2,TRBV5-1,TRBJ2-7,CASSLIPGGDEQYF,TGCGCCAGCAGCCTGATCCCCGGGGGGGACGAGCAGTACTTC
-,-,TRBV18,TRBJ1-1,CASSPPNPGAVTEAFF,TGTGCCAGCTCACCACCGAATCCAGGGGCCGTCACTGAAGCTTTCTTT
-,TRBD1,TRBV7-2,TRBJ2-1,CASTGGTGSINEQFF,TGTGCCAGCACCGGCGGGACAGGGTCGATCAATGAGCAGTTCTTC
few,-,TRBV18,TRBJ1-6,CASSPMGNSPLHF,TGTGCCAGCTCACCGATGGGTAATTCACCCCTCCACTTT
-,TRBD2,TRBV7-7,TRBJ2-5,CASSLAGGHQETQYF,TGTGCCAGCAGCCTAGCGGGGGGCCATCAAGAGACCCAGTACTTC
-,TRBD2,TRBV6-1,TRBJ2-5,CASSLEQRDGETQYF,TGTGCCAGCAGCCTAGAACAGCGGGATGGGGAGACCCAGTACTTC
-,TRBD1,TRBV7-9,TRBJ1-4,CASSSGTGGYNEKLFF,TGTGCCAGCAGTTCCGGGACAGGGGGTTATAATGAAAAACTGTTTTTT
-,TRBD1,TRBV30,TRBJ1-2,CAWSAITGVGYGYTF,TGTGCCTGGAGTGCCATCACAGGGGTAGGCTATGGCTACACCTTC
-,TRBD1,TRBV6-5,TRBJ2-7,CASTQDRNSYEQYF,TGTGCCAGCACCCAGGACAGGAACTCCTACGAGCAGTACTTC
-,-,TRBV28,TRBJ2-7,CASSPIPGGVYEQYF,TGTGCCAGCAGCCCTATTCCCGGGGGTGTTTACGAGCAGTACTTC
-,TRBD2,TRBV14,TRBJ2-7,CASSHPGLAGFSSYEQYF,TGTGCCAGCAGCCACCCCGGACTAGCGGGATTTAGCTCCTACGAGCAGTACTTC
-,-,TRBV12-2,TRBJ2-1,CASRLKDEQFF,TGTGCAAGTCGATTGAAGGATGAGCAGTTCTTC
few,-,TRBV11-1,TRBJ2-5,CASSFQQGLETQYF,TGTGCCAGCAGCTTCCAACAGGGTCTAGAGACCCAGTACTTC
-,-,TRBV9,TRBJ2-1,CASSVREASPYEQFF,TGTGCCAGCAGCGTCCGAGAGGCTAGCCCTTATGAGCAGTTCTTC
once,-,TRBV19,TRBJ2-3,CATRALGTDTQYF,TGTGCCACCAGGGCCCTGGGAACAGATACGCAGTATTTT
-,-,TRBV4-1,TRBJ1-5,CASSHIQSGFPNQPQHF,TGCGCCAGCAGCCATATTCAATCGGGTTTTCCCAATCAGCCCCAGCATTTT
-,-,TRBV5-3,TRBJ2-6,CARSCPTSGANVLTF,TGTGCCAGAAGCTGCCCTACTTCGGGGGCCAACGTCCTGACTTTC
-,-,TRBV7-8,TRBJ1-1,CASSLGLDTEAFF,TGTGCCAGCAGCTTAGGACTGGACACTGAAGCTTTCTTT
-,TRBD1,TRBV10-3,TRBJ1-1,CAISESPGTGKGNTEAFF,TGTGCCATCAGTGAGTCACCCGGGACAGGGAAGGGAAACACTGAAGCTTTCTTT
-,-,TRBV6-5,TRBJ2-6,CASSYFSVSGANVLTF,TGTGCCAGCAGTTACTTCAGTGTAAGTGGGGCCAACGTCCTGACTTTC
once,TRBD2,TRBV7-2,TRBJ2-7,CASSPPSGGAALYEQYF,TGTGCCAGCAGCCCCCCTAGCGGGGGGGCCGCTCTCTACGAGCAGTACTTC
-,-,TRBV4-1,TRBJ1-5,CASSQVTGTGARQPQHF,TGCGCCAGCAGCCAAGTGACGGGCACAGGCGCGCGTCAGCCCCAGCATTTT